This T cell receptor (beta chain) originates from a study of blood T cell repertoires in COVID-19. Study-level background: Sources were T cells, B-cell-depleted T cells, or PBMCs; the material itself was cDNA or gDNA.

Here immunoSEQ multiplex PCR was the method, and the copy in TCRdb shows in-frame clones only, minus some. The repertoire consists of about 250,000 clones, with 80% to 90% occurring once and the leading ten covering about 3%. V shed 4 bases and J shed 0 bases, with 7 bases lying between them. The CDR3 length is 14 residues. Germline V gene sequence: CDR1 LNHDA, CDR2 SQIVND (reference sequence). What was sequenced was peripheral blood. The chain couples TRBV19 to TRBJ2-1; D remains unclear. This TCR derives from a woman in her twenties or thirties with active or convalescent COVID-19. CDR3 nucleotide sequence: TGTGCCAGTAGTAGCGGCAGCTCCTACAATGAGCAGTTCTTC. The encoded protein is CASSSGSSYNEQFF.